This T cell receptor (beta chain) was obtained from a study of cytomegalovirus exposure and HLA in healthy donors. Details on this clone: Its antigen remains unknown.

Vbeta (60) and Jbeta (13) primers were used in the PCR. Assay used: immunoSEQ multiplex PCR; TCRdb lists only in-frame clones, some missing. This table holds about 160,000 clones, over 65% found once. This CDR3 region has 13 residues. CDR1 and CDR2 from the germline V gene are SGHVS and FNYEAQ. Trimming took off 5 bases at V and 1 base at J, with 9 bases between the two ends. Whole-study results and caveats: It was reported that the classifier diagnosed cytomegalovirus status with high specificity and sensitivity in both the original and validation cohorts. With further analysis later on, most CMV-associated TCR beta chains appeared HLA-restricted. Sequence variants that were highly shared formed a cluster that was likely a sequencing artifact. Association of a missense DCLRE1C variant with TCR beta V- and J-gene trimming was reported in a later analysis.

The rearrangement joins TRBV7-6 to TRBJ2-7; perhaps TRBD2 as D (6 bases). The sequenced sample consisted of PBMCs. This TCR was sampled from a middle-aged woman in good health and CMV-seronegative. CDR3 sequence: CASSGGTSYEQYF. The CDR3, as DNA: TGTGCCAGCAGCGGGGGGACTTCCTACGAGCAGTACTTC.